Sequencing of this T cell receptor beta chain was carried out in a study of T-cell memory formation after mild COVID-19. TCRdb fed the 5' RACE reads into MiXCR, producing one record per CDR3 protein. The sample records roughly 240,000 distinct CDR3 sequences, roughly 14% being singletons. This clonotype has at least ten counts. Its cognate antigen is unknown. Broader study findings: Clones contracting day 15 to 85 were balanced CD4/CD8; later expanders leaned CD4+.

From germline, CDR1 is SGHTA and CDR2 FQGTGA. CDR3 size: 13 residues. The V end was cut by 3 bases, the J end by 3 bases, with 7 bases between. The chain couples TRBV7-3 to TRBJ2-3; D unresolved. The source of this sequence is an adult woman who had mild COVID-19 (a few samples of this study predate the infection). Cell type and time point are not known. Sequenced material: PBMCs or a T cell subset sorted from them (not recorded which). The CDR3 reads CASSFPGTDTQYF. CDR3 nucleotide sequence: TGTGCCAGCAGCTTTCCCGGAACAGATACGCAGTATTTT.